This entry is about one T cell receptor beta chain. Its antigen is as yet unknown. The data derive from a study of CD8 T cells in ankylosing spondylitis. Findings of the study overall: Disease-associated clones were CD8+ and fairly uncommon in peripheral blood. Matched synovial fluid from ankylosing spondylitis patients was reported to be enriched for disease-linked clones. Apparently characteristic of ankylosing spondylitis blood was a TCR beta motif (under ten highly homologous variants).

Generation of TCR beta libraries employed quantitative 5'-RACE incorporating molecular barcodes. TCRdb reprocessed the 5' RACE reads via MiXCR and lists one record per CDR3 protein. The sample shows about 150,000 distinct CDR3 sequences, about 42% of them seen only once. Trimming took 4 bases from V and 0 from J, leaving 18 bases between them. Germline CDR1 reads SGHVS; CDR2 reads FQNEAQ. CDR3 length: 17 amino acids. The chain employs TRBV7-8 and TRBJ1-2, with D maybe TRBD1 (5 bases). The sequence came from a male donor with ankylosing spondylitis. Sequenced input: synovial fluid, either unsorted or a sorted T cell fraction (not recorded which). CDR3 protein: CASSSFRFRAANYGYTF. In DNA, the CDR3 is TGTGCCAGCAGCTCCTTTCGATTCAGGGCAGCTAACTATGGCTACACCTTC. Supplemented by reference TRBV7-8 and TRBJ1-2, the full variable domain reads GAGVSQSPRYKVAKRGQDVALRCDPISGHVSLFWYQQALGQGPEFLTYFQNEAQLDKSGLPSDRFFAERPEGSVSTLKIQRTQQEDSAVYLCASSSFRFRAANYGYTFGSGTRLTVV.